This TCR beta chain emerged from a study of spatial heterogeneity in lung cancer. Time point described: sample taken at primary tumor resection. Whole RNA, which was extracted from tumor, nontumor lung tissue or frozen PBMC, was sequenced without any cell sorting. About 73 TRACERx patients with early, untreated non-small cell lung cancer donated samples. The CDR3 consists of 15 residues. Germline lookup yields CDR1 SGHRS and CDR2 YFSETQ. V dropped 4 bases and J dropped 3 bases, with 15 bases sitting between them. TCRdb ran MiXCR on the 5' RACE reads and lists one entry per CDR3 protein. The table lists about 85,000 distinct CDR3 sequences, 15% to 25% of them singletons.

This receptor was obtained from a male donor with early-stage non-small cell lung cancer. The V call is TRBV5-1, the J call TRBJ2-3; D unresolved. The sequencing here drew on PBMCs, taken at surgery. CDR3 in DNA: TGCGCCAGCAGCAACGACCTCAGCGTGACAGATACGCAGTATTTT. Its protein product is CASSNDLSVTDTQYF.